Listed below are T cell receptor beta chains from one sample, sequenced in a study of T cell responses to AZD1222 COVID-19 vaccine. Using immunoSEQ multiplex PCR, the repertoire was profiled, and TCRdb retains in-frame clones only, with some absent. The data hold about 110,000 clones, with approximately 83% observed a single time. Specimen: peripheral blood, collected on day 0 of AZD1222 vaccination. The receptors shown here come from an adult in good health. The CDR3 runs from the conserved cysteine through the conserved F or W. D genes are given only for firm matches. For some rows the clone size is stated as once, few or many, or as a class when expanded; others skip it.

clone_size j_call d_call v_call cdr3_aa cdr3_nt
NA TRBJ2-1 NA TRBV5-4 CASSLGIHGGLKDEQFF TGTGCCAGCAGCTTGGGTATTCATGGGGGACTTAAGGATGAGCAGTTCTTC
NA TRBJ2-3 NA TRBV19 CASSIQGGRGDTQYF TGTGCCAGTAGTATTCAGGGGGGCCGGGGAGATACGCAGTATTTT
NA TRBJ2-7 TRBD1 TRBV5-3 CARSSYRGFSYEQYF TGTGCCAGAAGCTCGTACAGGGGGTTCTCCTACGAGCAGTACTTC
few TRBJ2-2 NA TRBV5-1 CASSLNSGVTGELFF TGCGCCAGCAGCTTGAATAGCGGAGTAACCGGGGAGCTGTTTTTT
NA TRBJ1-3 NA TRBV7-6 CASSLNTGGNTIYF TGTGCCAGCAGCTTAAATACCGGGGGAAACACCATATATTTT
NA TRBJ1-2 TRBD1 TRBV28 CASSSGQEPYGYTF TGTGCCAGCAGTAGTGGACAGGAACCTTATGGCTACACCTTC
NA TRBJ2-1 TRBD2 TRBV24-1 CATSDLLLAGGGEQFF TGTGCCACCAGTGATTTGTTACTAGCGGGTGGTGGGGAGCAGTTCTTC
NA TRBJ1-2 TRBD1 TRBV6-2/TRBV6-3 CASSHGTATYGYTF TGTGCCAGCAGCCACGGGACAGCCACCTATGGCTACACTTTC
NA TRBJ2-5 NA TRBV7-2 CASSLWAAETQYF TGTGCCAGCAGCTTATGGGCAGCGGAGACCCAGTACTTC
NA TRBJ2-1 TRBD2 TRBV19 CASSRATSGGYNEQFF TGTGCCAGTAGTAGGGCGACTAGCGGGGGGTACAATGAGCAGTTCTTC